These 15 T cell receptor beta chains were sequenced from one sample in a study of cytomegalovirus exposure and HLA in healthy donors. The PCR used 60 Vbeta and 13 Jbeta primers. Generated by immunoSEQ multiplex PCR, the TCRdb table keeps only in-frame clones and is missing some. The sample shows fewer than 100,000 clones, and about 0.61% sits with its ten largest clones. Source material: PBMCs. These receptors were collected from a man aged 50 or older in good health and CMV-seronegative.

V gene TRBV27 combines with J gene TRBJ1-1; D ambiguous. Deletions cut 3 bases from V and 1 base from J, with 6 bases between. Germline loops: CDR1 MNHEY, CDR2 SMNVEV (reference sequence). The length of the CDR3 is 13 residues. Here the CDR3 reads CASSLKPNTEAFF. The CDR3 DNA sequence: TGTGCCAGCAGTTTGAAGCCGAACACTGAAGCTTTCTTT.

This chain connects TRBV4-1 to TRBJ2-5; no clear D. Germline CDR1 is MGHRA and CDR2 is YSYEKL. Trimming pared 1 base from V and 3 bases from J, leaving 6 bases between. The CDR3 sequence is 13 residues long. This CDR3 reads CASSQGLKETQYF. CDR3 coding DNA: TGCGCCAGCAGCCAAGGTCTAAAAGAGACCCAGTACTTC.

The chain has TRBV15 and TRBJ2-5, with TRBD1 matching over 10 bases. The length of the CDR3 is 19 residues. Per germline, CDR1 LNHNV and CDR2 YYDKDF (reference sequence). V lost 1 base and J lost 5; bases outside the gene matches: 16. The CDR3 spells CATSRGRDRGLIWRETQYF. The CDR3 DNA reads as TGTGCCACCAGCAGAGGCCGCGACAGGGGGCTGATTTGGCGGGAGACCCAGTACTTC.

CDR3 DNA: TGTGCCAGCAGCCCTACCCCGGGGAAAAGCACAGATACGCAGTATTTT. Translation: CASSPTPGKSTDTQYF. The chain links TRBV7-6 to TRBJ2-3; D is perhaps TRBD2 (5 bases). Germline V gene data show CDR1 as SGHVS and CDR2 as FNYEAQ. The V gene lost 5 bases and the J gene lost 0 bases, with 15 bases spanning the gap. The CDR3 spans 16 residues. Using reference TRBV7-6 and TRBJ2-3 for the parts outside the CDR3, the full variable domain is GAGVSQSPRYKVTKRGQDVALRCDPISGHVSLYWYRQALGQGPEFLTYFNYEAQQDKSGLPNDRFSAERPEGSISTLTIQRTEQRDSAMYRCASSPTPGKSTDTQYFGPGTRLTVL.

This chain joins TRBV29-1 and TRBJ2-2; possible D gene TRBD1, 6 bases. The germline V gene encodes CDR1 SQVTM and CDR2 ANQGSEA. This CDR3 is 14 amino acids long. Trimming took off 8 bases at V and 3 bases at J, with 16 bases between the two ends. This CDR3 is CSTERQGYTGELFF. CDR3 bases: TGCAGCACCGAGCGGCAGGGGTACACCGGGGAGCTGTTTTTT.

The chain uses TRBV7-9 and TRBJ1-6, with D maybe TRBD1 (5 bases). V was cut by 1 base and J by 16 bases, with 11 bases left in between. Germline V CDR1 and CDR2: SEHNR, FQNEAQ (reference sequence). The CDR3 consists of 12 residues. The CDR3: CASSLGAGMLHF. The CDR3 DNA is TGTGCCAGCAGCTTAGGGGCAGGGATGCTCCACTTT.

V and J are TRBV27 and TRBJ2-7; 7 nucleotides align to TRBD2. Germline CDR1 is MNHEY and CDR2 is SMNVEV (reference sequence). The CDR3 sequence is 17 residues long. V lost 2 bases and J lost 3; bases outside the gene matches: 13. In DNA form, the CDR3 reads TGTGCCAGCAGTTTACCCTGGCGGGGGAACCTTCACTACGAGCAGTACTTC. It is translated as CASSLPWRGNLHYEQYF.

The chain couples TRBV7-6 to TRBJ2-5; weak D call: TRBD2 (6 bases). CDR1 is SGHVS and CDR2 is FNYEAQ in the germline V gene. Deletions cut 2 bases from V and 2 bases from J, with 15 bases between. This CDR3 has 16 amino acids. The CDR3 here is CASSLSSSVGQETQYF. In nucleotides, the CDR3 is TGTGCCAGCAGCTTATCTTCTAGCGTGGGGCAAGAGACCCAGTACTTC.

The V gene is TRBV5-1, the J gene TRBJ1-5, with 8 bases aligning to TRBD1. The CDR3 extends over 14 amino acids. V was clipped by 4 bases and J by 3 bases; unmatched bases: 3. In germline, CDR1 is SGHRS, CDR2 YFSETQ. The CDR3: CASSPDRANQPQHF. The CDR3 DNA is TGCGCCAGCAGCCCGGACAGGGCCAATCAGCCCCAGCATTTT.

The chain uses TRBV5-1 and TRBJ2-3; 11 bases fit TRBD2. The junction had 12 bases not matched to a gene; V was cut back by 2 bases and J by 1 base. The length of the CDR3 is 19 residues. Germline assignment: CDR1 SGHRS and CDR2 YFSETQ. The CDR3: CASSFSQTSGGGGTDTQYF. CDR3 bases: TGCGCCAGCAGCTTCTCTCAAACTAGCGGGGGAGGTGGCACAGATACGCAGTATTTT.

The V and J genes are TRBV5-6 and TRBJ1-2, with 7 bases identical to TRBD1. The CDR3 is 16 residues long. V trimming: 4 bases; J trimming: 4 bases; junction bases outside the gene matches: 13. The germline V gene encodes CDR1 SGHDT and CDR2 YYEEEE. CDR3 sequence (DNA): TGTGCCAGCAGCCTTGCGGGGACAGCGAGAGTCTATGGCTACACCTTC. It encodes CASSLAGTARVYGYTF.

The CDR3 nucleotides read TGCGCCAGCAGCCGAGGGGGCGCCGATCAGCCCCAGCATTTT. It specifies CASSRGGADQPQHF. This rearrangement joins TRBV4-1 to TRBJ1-5; 7 bases match TRBD1. CDR1 and CDR2 (germline): MGHRA, YSYEKL. The CDR3 is 14 residues long. V was pared by 4 bases and J by 5 bases, with 5 bases of the junction left unmatched.

The chain uses TRBV5-1 and TRBJ1-1, with 7 bases that match TRBD1. Germline-derived CDR1 and CDR2 are SGHRS and YFSETQ. V lost 4 bases and J lost 2; bases outside the gene matches: 11. The CDR3 is 16 residues long. CDR3 sequence reads: CASSRLFGTDNTEAFF. CDR3 in DNA: TGCGCCAGCAGCAGACTATTCGGGACAGATAACACTGAAGCTTTCTTT.

CDR3 region: CSEPVGYTF. CDR3 nucleotide sequence: TGCAGTGAACCGGTCGGCTACACCTTC. The chain joins TRBV20-1 to TRBJ1-2; D gene unclear. CDR1 DFQATT and CDR2 SNEGSKA come from the germline V gene (reference sequence). V was shortened by 7 bases and J by 8 bases, with 8 bases between the two germline ends. The CDR3 is 9 residues long.

The J gene is TRBJ1-1, the V gene TRBV6-5, with D unclear. V lost 2 bases to trimming and J lost 5 bases, with 9 bases between them. Germline CDR1 is MNHEY and CDR2 is SVGAGI. The CDR3 totals 13 residues. The CDR3 here is CASSYPGRTEAFF. For the CDR3, the DNA is TGTGCCAGCAGTTACCCAGGTCGGACTGAAGCTTTCTTT.